This T cell receptor beta chain was profiled in a study of blood T cell repertoires in COVID-19. Overall study context: From T cells, B-cell-depleted T cells, or PBMCs came the material, which was cDNA or gDNA.

This table comes from immunoSEQ multiplex PCR, and its TCRdb copy is limited to in-frame clones, with some not included. The sample records 90,000 to 100,000 clones, approximately 86% being singletons. Trimming took 2 bases from V and 0 from J; bases not matched to a gene: 3. Germline CDR1 and CDR2: MNHNS and SASEGT. The CDR3 contains 15 residues. This chain connects TRBV6-1 to TRBJ2-7; 8 bases map to TRBD2. Sequencing used peripheral blood. The TCR comes from a human donor in a cohort sampled during active COVID-19. CDR3: CASSEQREISYEQYF. CDR3 bases: TGTGCCAGCAGTGAACAGCGGGAGATCTCCTACGAGCAGTACTTC.